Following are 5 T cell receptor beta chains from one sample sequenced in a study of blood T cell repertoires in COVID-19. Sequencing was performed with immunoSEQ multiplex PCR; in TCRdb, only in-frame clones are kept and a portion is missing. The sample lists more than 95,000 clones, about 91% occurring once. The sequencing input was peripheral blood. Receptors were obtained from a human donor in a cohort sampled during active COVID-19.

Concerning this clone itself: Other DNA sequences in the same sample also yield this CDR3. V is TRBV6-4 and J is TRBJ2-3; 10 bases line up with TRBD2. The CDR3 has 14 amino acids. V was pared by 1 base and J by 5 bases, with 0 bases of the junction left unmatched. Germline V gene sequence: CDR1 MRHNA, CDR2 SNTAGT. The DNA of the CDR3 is TGTGCCAGCAGTGACTTAGCGGGGGGAGATACGCAGTATTTT. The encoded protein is CASSDLAGGDTQYF.

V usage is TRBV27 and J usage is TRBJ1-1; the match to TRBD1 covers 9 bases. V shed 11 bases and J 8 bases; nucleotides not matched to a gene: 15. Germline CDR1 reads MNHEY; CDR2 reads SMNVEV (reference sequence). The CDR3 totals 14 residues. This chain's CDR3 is CAASRGGTGFEAFF. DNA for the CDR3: TGTGCCGCCTCCCGAGGCGGGACAGGGTTCGAAGCTTTCTTT.

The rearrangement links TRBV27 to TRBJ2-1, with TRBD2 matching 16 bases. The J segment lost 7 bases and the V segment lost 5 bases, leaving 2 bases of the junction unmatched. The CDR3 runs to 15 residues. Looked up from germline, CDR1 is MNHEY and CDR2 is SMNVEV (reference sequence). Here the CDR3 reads CASSVGLAGGNEQFF. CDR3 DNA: TGTGCCAGCAGTGTGGGACTAGCGGGGGGGAATGAGCAGTTCTTC.

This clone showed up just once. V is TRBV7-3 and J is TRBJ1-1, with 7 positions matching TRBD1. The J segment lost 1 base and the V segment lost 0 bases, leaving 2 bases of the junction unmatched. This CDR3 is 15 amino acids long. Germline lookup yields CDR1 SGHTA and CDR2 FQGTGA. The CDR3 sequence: CASSLTPGGNTEAFF. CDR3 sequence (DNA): TGTGCCAGCAGCTTAACCCCAGGGGGGAACACTGAAGCTTTCTTT.

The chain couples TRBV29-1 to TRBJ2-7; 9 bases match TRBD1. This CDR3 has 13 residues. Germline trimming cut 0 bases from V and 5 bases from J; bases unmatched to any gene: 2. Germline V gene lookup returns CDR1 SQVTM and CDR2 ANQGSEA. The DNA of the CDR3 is TGCAGCGTTGAAGAAGGGACAGGGAACGAGCAGTACTTC. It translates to CSVEEGTGNEQYF.